This T cell receptor beta chain was profiled in a study of blood T cells in healthy people across ages. This clonotype was recorded a few times. Its antigen remains unidentified. Study observations and caveats: No one knew whether donors had CMV, which possibly confounded expanded clonotype changes. Those diversity estimates obtained from one million T cells were thought to be underestimates.

A second PCR, run for about 7 to 11 cycles, used a sample-barcoded 5' primer plus a J-beta primer mix. TCRdb used MiXCR to reprocess the 5' RACE reads, holding one entry per CDR3 protein. The top ten clones hold less than 8% of a sample with some 1.4 million distinct CDR3 sequences, approximately 42% of them seen once. Germline loops: CDR1 MDHEN, CDR2 SYDVKM. The V gene lost 11 bases and the J gene lost 5 bases, with 16 bases spanning the gap. The CDR3 is 13 residues long. The source material was blood. This sequence was found in a woman aged 18-29 years in good health. V gene TRBV28 combines with J gene TRBJ2-1, with D unclear. The DNA of the CDR3 is TGTGCCTCCAGAACACCTACCCACAATGAGCAGTTCTTC. Translating it yields CASRTPTHNEQFF. Full variable domain (missing parts from reference TRBV28 and TRBJ2-1): DVKVTQSSRYLVKRTGEKVFLECVQDMDHENMFWYRQDPGLGLRLIYFSYDVKMKEKGDIPEGYSVSREKKERFSLILESASTNQTSMYLCASRTPTHNEQFFGPGTRLTVL.